These 28 T cell receptor beta chains came from one sample sequenced in a study of response to subunit inactivated influenza vaccine. One entry per CDR3 protein, called by TCRdb with MiXCR from the RT-PCR reads. The sample holds roughly 620,000 distinct CDR3 sequences, approximately 10% seen once. This same sample was also part of a study on T cells expressing NK-cell markers. That report adds: Generation of TCR beta cDNA was performed by 5'RACE template switching incorporating UMIs.

The sequences come from PBMCs from blood, collected on the day of vaccination. The receptors derive from a man aged 50 to 60 who received an inactivated influenza vaccine.

The sample holds a few counts of this clonotype. The chain recombines TRBV20-1 with TRBJ2-1; D perhaps matches TRBD1 (5 bases). Germline CDR1 is DFQATT and CDR2 is SNEGSKA (reference sequence). The length of the CDR3 is 17 residues. Trimming shortened V by 3 bases and J by 7 bases, and 25 bases separated the two germline ends. The DNA of the CDR3 is TGCAGTGCTAGCTCTTGGACAACTCCCTCCGGCGTGAATGAGCAGTTCTTC. Protein: CSASSWTTPSGVNEQFF.

The sample holds many counts of this clonotype. This chain joins TRBV27 and TRBJ1-1, with D perhaps TRBD1 (5 bases). V lost 2 bases and J lost 11, with 15 bases in between. CDR1 and CDR2 from the germline V gene are MNHEY and SMNVEV (reference sequence). The CDR3 is made up of 13 amino acids. The CDR3 DNA is TGTGCCAGCAGTTTACGGGAGGGCAGGGAGGCTTTCTTT. Encoded protein: CASSLREGREAFF.

The chain employs TRBV27 and TRBJ2-2; 8 positions agree with TRBD1. Germline values: CDR1 MNHEY, CDR2 SMNVEV (reference sequence). This CDR3 has 14 residues. Unmatched junction bases numbered 7, after V lost 8 bases and J lost 5 bases. The CDR3 protein is CASSVRGLTGELFF. The CDR3 DNA follows: TGTGCCAGCTCGGTCAGGGGGCTTACCGGGGAGCTGTTTTTT.

V usage is TRBV5-1 and J usage is TRBJ2-1, with TRBD2 matching over 10 bases. J was trimmed by 6 bases and V by 4 bases; bases with no gene match: 7. This CDR3 region has 15 residues. Germline V lookup: CDR1 SGHRS, CDR2 YFSETQ. The CDR3 protein is CASSPPSGGFNEQFF. Here the CDR3 DNA reads TGCGCCAGCAGCCCCCCTAGCGGGGGCTTCAATGAGCAGTTCTTC.

This clonotype was seen many times. The chain couples TRBV6-5 to TRBJ2-2; D may match TRBD1 or TRBD2 (6 bases each). With 0 bases removed from V and 7 bases from J, the gap between germline ends came to 12 bases. The CDR3 is 15 amino acids. Germline CDR1 reads MNHEY; CDR2 reads SVGAGI. CDR3 region: CASSYSGGGHGELFF. The CDR3 nucleotides are TGTGCCAGCAGTTACTCAGGGGGAGGCCACGGGGAGCTGTTTTTT.

This clonotype was seen more than once but under ten times. V gene TRBV28 combines with J gene TRBJ1-3; 7 bases agree with TRBD1. The CDR3 sequence is 15 residues long. CDR1 and CDR2 from the germline V gene are MDHEN and SYDVKM. Losses at the gene ends were 4 bases for V and 9 bases for J; bases not matched to a gene: 12. CDR3: CASSSHRGRDITIYF. DNA for the CDR3: TGTGCCAGCAGTTCCCACAGGGGACGGGACATCACCATATATTTT.

CDR3 sequence: CASTEDRGPTEAFF. CDR3 nucleotide sequence: TGTGCCAGCACAGAGGACAGGGGGCCCACTGAAGCTTTCTTT. The chain links TRBV6-2 or TRBV6-3 to TRBJ1-1; 11 bases are a match to TRBD1. CDR1 MNHEY and CDR2 SVGEGT come from the germline V gene. The ends lost 7 bases at V and 4 bases at J; junction bases unmatched: 5. The CDR3 spans 14 residues.

The genes are TRBV20-1 and TRBJ2-1; 9 bases map to TRBD2. The CDR3 spans 14 residues. The V gene's germline CDR1 is DFQATT and CDR2 SNEGSKA (reference sequence). With V trimmed by 5 bases and J by 8 bases, 10 bases remained unmatched. The CDR3 DNA reads TGCAGTGCTTCAACTAGCGGGTTAGCTTATGAGCAGTTCTTC. It yields the protein CSASTSGLAYEQFF.

The rearrangement uses TRBV3-1 and TRBJ2-7, with D unresolved. Germline V gene data show CDR1 as LGHDT and CDR2 as YNNKEL (reference sequence). V was shortened by 1 base and J by 4 bases, with 8 bases between the two germline ends. The CDR3 runs to 13 residues. CDR3 DNA: TGTGCCAGCAGCCAAGGTCCAGGATACGAGCAGTACTTC. This encodes CASSQGPGYEQYF.

J is TRBJ2-5 and V is TRBV20-1, with 10 bases aligning to TRBD1. Germline trimming cut 6 bases from V and 4 bases from J; bases unmatched to any gene: 5. Germline CDR1 is DFQATT and CDR2 is SNEGSKA (reference sequence). CDR3 length equals 13 residues. The chain's CDR3 is CSAIGTGVETQYF. CDR3 nucleotide sequence: TGCAGTGCAATCGGGACAGGGGTAGAGACCCAGTACTTC.

The rearrangement uses TRBV28 and TRBJ2-3; 8 bases map to TRBD1. Germline-derived CDR1 and CDR2 are MDHEN and SYDVKM. With V trimmed by 4 bases and J by 0 bases, 15 bases remained unmatched. The CDR3 has 19 residues. CDR3 bases: TGTGCCAGCAGTTCCGGGACAGGCCTTAACCGGTATAGCACAGATACGCAGTATTTT. This encodes CASSSGTGLNRYSTDTQYF.

At least ten counts were recorded for this clonotype. The chain is built from TRBV6-1 and TRBJ2-5; 7 nucleotides line up with TRBD2. The CDR3 contains 15 residues. Germline CDR1 is MNHNS and CDR2 is SASEGT. V dropped 6 bases and J dropped 4; count of bases not matched to a gene: 11. CDR3 nucleotides: TGTGCCAGCAGCCGCGGACTAGTAACCTTAGAGACCCAGTACTTC. It translates to CASSRGLVTLETQYF.

At least ten counts were recorded for this clonotype. This rearrangement joins TRBV7-9 to TRBJ1-5, with D unclear. V lost 1 base and J 6 bases, leaving 4 bases between the germline ends. Germline V gives CDR1 SEHNR, CDR2 FQNEAQ (reference sequence). The CDR3 has 12 amino acids. Written as DNA, the CDR3 is TGTGCCAGCAGCTTAGGAGCTCAGCCCCAGCATTTT. It yields the protein CASSLGAQPQHF. The full variable domain, completed using reference TRBV7-9 and TRBJ1-5, is DTGVSQNPRHKITKRGQNVTFRCDPISEHNRLYWYRQTLGQGPEFLTYFQNEAQLEKSRLLSDRFSAERPKGSFSTLEIQRTEQGDSAMYLCASSLGAQPQHFGDGTRLSIL.

This chain connects TRBV7-2 to TRBJ2-3, with 8 bases lining up with TRBD2. Trimming cost V 3 bases and J 4 bases; bases outside gene matches: 9. CDR3 size: 16 residues. CDR1 is SGHTA and CDR2 is FQGNSA in the germline V gene. CDR3 sequence: CASSFVGGAGADTQYF. DNA for the CDR3: TGTGCCAGCAGCTTCGTCGGGGGGGCTGGGGCAGATACGCAGTATTTT.

This clonotype occurred a few times. The V call is TRBV5-6, the J call TRBJ2-7; 8 bases align to TRBD1. CDR1 is SGHDT and CDR2 is YYEEEE in the germline V gene. The CDR3 spans 16 residues. The J segment lost 0 bases and the V segment lost 4 bases, leaving 9 bases of the junction unmatched. The chain's CDR3 is CASSPGVGQASYEQYF. CDR3 bases: TGTGCCAGCAGCCCGGGGGTGGGACAGGCCTCCTACGAGCAGTACTTC.

This clonotype showed up just a few times. The V gene is TRBV24-1, the J gene TRBJ2-2, with D perhaps TRBD1 (6 bases). With 3 bases removed from V and 4 bases from J, the gap between germline ends came to 11 bases. CDR1 KGHDR and CDR2 SFDVKD come from the germline V gene. This CDR3 is built from 15 residues. The CDR3 reads CATSDPGAFTGELFF. CDR3 sequence (DNA): TGTGCCACCAGTGATCCAGGGGCCTTCACCGGGGAGCTGTTTTTT.

The V call is TRBV29-1, the J call TRBJ2-3; no clear D. Trimming removed 6 bases from V and 0 bases from J, with 4 bases in between. This CDR3 spans 11 amino acids. CDR1 and CDR2 from the germline V gene are SQVTM and ANQGSEA. The CDR3 protein is CSVPSTDTQYF. For the CDR3, the DNA is TGCAGCGTGCCGAGCACAGATACGCAGTATTTT.

This clonotype showed up many times. The chain uses TRBV29-1 and TRBJ2-2, with 7 bases identical to TRBD1. Trimming took 6 bases from V and 2 from J; bases not matched to a gene: 6. CDR3 size: 14 residues. The germline gives CDR1 SQVTM, CDR2 ANQGSEA. CDR3 sequence reads: CSVLGTDNTGELFF. CDR3 bases: TGCAGCGTCCTCGGGACAGATAACACCGGGGAGCTGTTTTTT.

V usage is TRBV6-5 and J usage is TRBJ2-4, with D possibly TRBD1 on 5 matching bases. The CDR3 length is 18 residues. Germline V gene lookup returns CDR1 MNHEY and CDR2 SVGAGI. Trimming shortened V by 0 bases and J by 0 bases, and 15 bases separated the two germline ends. The CDR3 nucleotides read TGTGCCAGCAGTTACTCGCGTACCGTAGGGGTAGCCAAAAACATTCAGTACTTC. Translation gives CASSYSRTVGVAKNIQYF.

The chain uses TRBV4-2 and TRBJ2-7; the match to TRBD2 covers 9 bases. Germline V gene lookup returns CDR1 LGHNA and CDR2 YNFKEQ. The CDR3 has 15 residues. The junction had 4 bases not matched to a gene; V was cut back by 0 bases and J by 4 bases. The CDR3 coding sequence is TGTGCCAGCAGCCAAGAAACAGCGGGGGGATACGAGCAGTACTTC. Its translation: CASSQETAGGYEQYF.

V is TRBV5-5 and J is TRBJ2-7; D call uncertain. Germline CDR1 and CDR2: SGHKS and YYEKEE (reference sequence). The V and J ends lost 0 bases and 5 bases respectively, with 6 bases between them. CDR3 length equals 12 residues. CDR3 sequence (DNA): TGTGCCAGCAGCTTGGTACGGAACGAGCAGTACTTC. It codes for CASSLVRNEQYF. Supplemented by reference TRBV5-5 and TRBJ2-7, the full variable domain reads DAGVTQSPTHLIKTRGQQVTLRCSPISGHKSVSWYQQVLGQGPQFIFQYYEKEERGRGNFPDRFSARQFPNYSSELNVNALLLGDSALYLCASSLVRNEQYFGPGTRLTVT.

This clonotype appeared a few times. The chain joins TRBV6-5 to TRBJ2-1; D remains unclear. Trimming removed 0 bases from V and 9 bases from J, with 18 bases in between. Germline loops: CDR1 MNHEY, CDR2 SVGAGI. The CDR3 is 16 residues long. CDR3 residues: CASSYSPGMPIGEQFF. CDR3 nucleotide sequence: TGTGCCAGCAGTTACTCACCTGGCATGCCAATCGGTGAGCAGTTCTTC.

The CDR3 reads CASSRTYNGEQFF. CDR3 nucleotides: TGTGCCAGCAGCCGAACTTACAACGGTGAGCAGTTCTTC. The rearrangement uses TRBV7-6 and TRBJ2-1; D call uncertain. CDR3 length equals 13 residues. The germline gives CDR1 SGHVS, CDR2 FNYEAQ. V lost 5 bases and J lost 9, with 14 bases in between. Looking up the rest from reference TRBV7-6 and TRBJ2-1 gives the full variable domain: GAGVSQSPRYKVTKRGQDVALRCDPISGHVSLYWYRQALGQGPEFLTYFNYEAQQDKSGLPNDRFSAERPEGSISTLTIQRTEQRDSAMYRCASSRTYNGEQFFGPGTRLTVL.

The sample holds many counts of this clonotype. The chain employs TRBV11-2 and TRBJ1-1; D not resolved. There are 13 residues in the CDR3. V dropped 3 bases and J dropped 4 bases, with 9 bases sitting between them. CDR1 and CDR2 from the germline V gene are SGHAT and FQNNGV. The CDR3 DNA sequence: TGTGCCAGCAGCTTTAGGATGGGCACTGAAGCTTTCTTT. Its protein product is CASSFRMGTEAFF.

This clonotype was seen more than once but under ten times. The V gene is TRBV28, the J gene TRBJ2-7; D may be TRBD2 (6 bases). The V gene's germline CDR1 is MDHEN and CDR2 SYDVKM. The CDR3 length is 13 residues. V lost 1 base to trimming and J lost 3 bases, with 7 bases between them. Here the CDR3 DNA reads TGTGCCAGCAGTTTATCGGGGGACTACGAGCAGTACTTC. It is translated as CASSLSGDYEQYF.

The chain joins TRBV10-3 to TRBJ2-7; 7 positions agree with TRBD1. This CDR3 comprises 15 residues. Germline lookup yields CDR1 ENHRY and CDR2 SYGVKD. J gave up 3 bases and V 2 bases, and 7 bases lay outside the gene matches. As DNA, the CDR3 is TGTGCCATCAGTGAGGATGGCAGGGGGAACTACGAGCAGTACTTC. As protein: CAISEDGRGNYEQYF.

V usage is TRBV28 and J usage is TRBJ2-7; maybe TRBD1 (6 bases). Trimming removed 7 bases at V and 2 bases at J, with 12 bases between. The CDR3 consists of 13 residues. Germline values: CDR1 MDHEN, CDR2 SYDVKM. Here the CDR3 reads CASIRTETYEQYF. CDR3 bases: TGTGCCAGCATAAGGACAGAGACCTACGAGCAGTACTTC.

This clonotype has more than one count but fewer than ten. This rearrangement joins TRBV6-5 to TRBJ2-5; TRBD2 matches at 12 bases. Germline CDR1 MNHEY, CDR2 SVGAGI. The V and J ends lost 2 bases and 2 bases, in that order; junction bases with no gene match: 0. The CDR3 spans 15 residues. CDR3 protein: CASSYLAGGQETQYF. The CDR3 DNA is TGTGCCAGCAGTTACCTAGCGGGAGGGCAAGAGACCCAGTACTTC.